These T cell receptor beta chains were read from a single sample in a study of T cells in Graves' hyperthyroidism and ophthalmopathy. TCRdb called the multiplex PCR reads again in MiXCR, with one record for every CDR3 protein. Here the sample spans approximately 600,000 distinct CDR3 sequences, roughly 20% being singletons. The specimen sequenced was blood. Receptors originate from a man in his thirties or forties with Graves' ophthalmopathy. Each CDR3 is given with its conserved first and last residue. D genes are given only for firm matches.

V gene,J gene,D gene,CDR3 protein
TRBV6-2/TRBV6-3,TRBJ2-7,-,CASSFFGGSSYEQYF
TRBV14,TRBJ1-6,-,CASSRATYGNSPLHF
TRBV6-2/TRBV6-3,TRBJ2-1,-,CASSYSDSYNEQFF
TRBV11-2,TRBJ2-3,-,CASSLGVSVTDTQYF
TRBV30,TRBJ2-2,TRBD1,CAWLPGGSNTGELFF
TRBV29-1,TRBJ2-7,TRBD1,CSVAGTGQSEQYF
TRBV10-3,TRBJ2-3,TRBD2,CAIRGLAGDTQYF
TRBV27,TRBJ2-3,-,CASSLRALARGGGTDTQYF
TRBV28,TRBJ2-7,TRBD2,CASGLAGVNEQYF
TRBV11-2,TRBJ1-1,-,CASSVSGRGTEAFF
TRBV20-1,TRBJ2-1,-,CSARGRGTNEQFF
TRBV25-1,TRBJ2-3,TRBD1,CASAPPGQGTDTQYF
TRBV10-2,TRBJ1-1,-,CASSEGLAEAFF
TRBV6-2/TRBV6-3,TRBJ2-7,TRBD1,CASSYLRQGAYEQYF
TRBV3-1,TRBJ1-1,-,CASSLTETEAFF
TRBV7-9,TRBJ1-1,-,CASSLELGTEAFF
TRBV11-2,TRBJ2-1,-,CASSRGAGNEQFF
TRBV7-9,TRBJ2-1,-,CASSGDLESSYNEQFF
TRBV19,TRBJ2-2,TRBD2,CPTGGTSGTNTGELFF
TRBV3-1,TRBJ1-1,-,CASSRVDTEAFF
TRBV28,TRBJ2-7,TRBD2,CASSQREGAYEQYF
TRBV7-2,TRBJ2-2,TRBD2,CASSPRGREYSGGTGELFF
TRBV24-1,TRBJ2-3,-,CATSDFNGPPSGTQYF
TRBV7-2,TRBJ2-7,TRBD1,CASSLADRGYEQYF
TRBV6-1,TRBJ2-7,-,CASRKGGTTYEQYF
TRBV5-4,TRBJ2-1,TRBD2,CASSLAIAGVYNEQFF
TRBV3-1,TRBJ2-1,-,CASSQVSSSNEQFF
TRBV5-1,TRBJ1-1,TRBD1,CASSARDRNTEAFF
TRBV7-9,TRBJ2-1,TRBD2,CASSPRGLAGGGGVEQFF
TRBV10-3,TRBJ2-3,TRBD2,CAISVIAGGPGDTQYF
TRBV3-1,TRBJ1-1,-,CASSQDRGQNTEAFF
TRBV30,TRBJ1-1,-,CAWSVPSGKGTEAFF
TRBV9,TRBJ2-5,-,CASSVDSGEETQYF
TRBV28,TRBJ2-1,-,CASGQGSYNEQFF
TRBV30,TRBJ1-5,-,CAWSGQSNQPQHF
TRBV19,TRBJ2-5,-,CASSTSRGVETQYF
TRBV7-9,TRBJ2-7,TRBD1,CASSTQTGGLNYEQYF
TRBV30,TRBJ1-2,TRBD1,CALTQDRGIYGYTF
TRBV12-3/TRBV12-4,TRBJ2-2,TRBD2,CASIGGGGVNTGELFF
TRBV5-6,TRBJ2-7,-,CASSLAFTSSYEQYF
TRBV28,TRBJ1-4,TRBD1,CASSRRDRVQGEKLFF
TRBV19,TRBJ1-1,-,CASSIRRGGYEAFF
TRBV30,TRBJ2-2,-,CAWSGGLVGAGELFF
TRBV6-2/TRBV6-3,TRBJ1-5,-,CASSYSNPYTRPQHF
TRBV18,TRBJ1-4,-,CASSPRSPATNERLFF
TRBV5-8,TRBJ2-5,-,CASSLGRGAVETQYF
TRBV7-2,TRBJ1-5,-,CASSQGSSNQPQHF
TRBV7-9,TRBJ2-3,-,CASSPQGQPTDTRYF
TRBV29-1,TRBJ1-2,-,CSVGRQGRGYTF
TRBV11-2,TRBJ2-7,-,CASSLWSFDSPYEQYF
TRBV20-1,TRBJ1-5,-,CTIRTGDNQPQHF
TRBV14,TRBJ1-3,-,CASSQDQGLRNTIYF
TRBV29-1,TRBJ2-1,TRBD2,CSVNEREDYNEQFF
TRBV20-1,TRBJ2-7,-,CSARDGHSYEQYF
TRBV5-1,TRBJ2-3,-,CASRKEGTDTQYF
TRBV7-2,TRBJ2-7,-,CASSLQQAPYEQYF
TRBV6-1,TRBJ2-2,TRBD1,CASSPTGTVNTGELFF
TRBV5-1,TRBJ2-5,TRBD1,CASSSRRLRQGRETQYF
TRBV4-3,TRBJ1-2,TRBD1,CASSQDRGGDYGYTF
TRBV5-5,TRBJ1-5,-,CASSPGWGNQPQHF